This entry lists 21 T cell receptor beta chains sequenced from one sample in a study of molecular identifiers for immune sequencing clone quantification. TCRdb passed the PCR reads through MiXCR, listing each CDR3 protein once. The data show more than 450,000 distinct CDR3 sequences, about a fifth seen once. The source material was naive CD8+ T cells from blood, with Jurkat cell RNA spiked in. Subset in this sample: FACS-sorted CD8+CD4-CCR7+CD45RA+ naive T cells. All receptors derive from a human donor in good health. Some libraries in this study had Jurkat cell RNA spiked in.

The rearrangement joins TRBV9 to TRBJ1-4, with D tentatively TRBD1 (6 bases). This CDR3 has 15 residues. Germline assignment: CDR1 SGDLS and CDR2 YYNGEE. The V end was cut by 4 bases, the J end by 7 bases, with 17 bases between. CDR3 protein: CASSNSGGGSEKLFF. CDR3 DNA: TGTGCCAGCAGCAATTCTGGAGGGGGTTCTGAAAAACTGTTTTTT.

This clonotype was counted ten times or more. The chain recombines TRBV20-1 with TRBJ2-7, with D perhaps given as TRBD1 or TRBD2 (5 bases each). Trimming removed 0 bases at V and 5 bases at J, with 17 bases between. The CDR3 totals 15 residues. CDR1 DFQATT and CDR2 SNEGSKA come from the germline V gene (reference sequence). The CDR3 nucleotides are TGCAGTGCTAGAGAGGTCGGGACCCCGGCCCACGAGCAGTACTTC. This translates into CSAREVGTPAHEQYF.

This clonotype was detected only a few times. The DNA for the CDR3 is TGTGCCAGCAGTTTAACTTGGGGCCCCGACCCCCTCTTGAACACAGATACGCAGTATTTT. Translation: CASSLTWGPDPLLNTDTQYF. V gene TRBV27 combines with J gene TRBJ2-3; D possibly corresponds to TRBD1 (5 bases). Germline loops: CDR1 MNHEY, CDR2 SMNVEV (reference sequence). V lost 2 bases and J 2 bases, leaving 26 bases between the germline ends. The CDR3 extends over 20 amino acids.

Comments on this clonotype: Given a much more abundant clone one base away, this may be a read error. The V gene is TRBV19, the J gene TRBJ2-1, with a tentative D call TRBD1 (5 bases). The CDR3 spans 13 residues. Trimming took 5 bases from V and 12 from J, leaving 17 bases between them. Germline V lookup: CDR1 LNHDA, CDR2 SQIVND (reference sequence). The CDR3 loop reads CASSFADTDGQFF. For the CDR3, the DNA is TGTGCCAGTAGTTTCGCGGACACGGATGGGCAGTTCTTC.

The sample holds one count of this clonotype. A much larger clone differs from this one at a single base, so this may be a read error. The chain links TRBV7-9 to TRBJ1-1; D unresolved. The CDR3 is 12 amino acids. The V gene's germline CDR1 is SEHNR and CDR2 FQNEAQ (reference sequence). Trimming removed 4 bases at V and 8 bases at J, with 11 bases between. The chain's CDR3 is CASSSVSPEAFF. CDR3 in DNA: TGTGCCAGCAGCTCAGTATCCCCCGAAGCTTTCTTT.

This clonotype was seen many times. The V gene is TRBV7-9, the J gene TRBJ1-1, with unresolved D. Per the germline V gene, CDR1 is SEHNR and CDR2 is FQNEAQ (reference sequence). The CDR3 is made up of 12 amino acids. The V end lost 6 bases, the J end lost 1 base, and 6 bases lay between the germline ends. CDR3 amino acids: CASRRSNTEAFF. CDR3 coding DNA: TGTGCCAGCAGGAGATCGAACACTGAAGCTTTCTTT.

This clonotype occurred a few times. V is TRBV9 and J is TRBJ1-5; tentatively, D is TRBD1 (5 bases). This CDR3 contains 15 residues. Germline V gene sequence: CDR1 SGDLS, CDR2 YYNGEE. V was pared by 4 bases and J by 2 bases, with 13 bases between. The CDR3 DNA is TGTGCCAGCAGCCCGGGTTGGGGCGGCAATCAGCCCCAGCATTTT. Residues: CASSPGWGGNQPQHF. The whole variable domain, filled in from reference TRBV9 and TRBJ1-5, reads DSGVTQTPKHLITATGQRVTLRCSPRSGDLSVYWYQQSLDQGLQFLIQYYNGEERAKGNILERFSAQQFPDLHSELNLSSLELGDSALYFCASSPGWGGNQPQHFGDGTRLSIL.

V and J are TRBV6-2 or TRBV6-3 and TRBJ2-1; D is perhaps TRBD2 (5 bases). This CDR3 contains 15 residues. Trimming left V 3 bases short and J 6 bases short, with 15 bases between. Germline V lookup: CDR1 MNHEY, CDR2 SVGEGT. DNA of the CDR3: TGTGCCAGCAGTTATGAGGGATACGGCCCCAATGAGCAGTTCTTC. Protein product: CASSYEGYGPNEQFF.

In the case of this clonotype: A much larger clone differs from this one at a single base, so this may be a read error. This chain connects TRBV20-1 to TRBJ1-5; D might be TRBD1 (6 bases). Germline V CDR1 and CDR2: DFQATT, SNEGSKA (reference sequence). The CDR3 has 13 residues. V dropped 6 bases and J dropped 7 bases, with 16 bases sitting between them. The CDR3 DNA follows: TGCAGTGCGGGACATGGACGGGCCCAGCCCCAGCATTTT. Residues: CSAGHGRAQPQHF.

J is TRBJ1-1 and V is TRBV2; 10 bases fit TRBD1. The CDR3 is 18 amino acids. V shed 5 bases, J shed 0 bases, and the junction held 12 bases outside the gene matches. Germline values: CDR1 SNHLY, CDR2 FYNNEI. CDR3 sequence (DNA): TGTGCCAGCAGTTCGAGCCGGGACAGGGGAAAATTGAACACTGAAGCTTTCTTT. It is translated as CASSSSRDRGKLNTEAFF.

The genes are TRBV4-3 and TRBJ1-5, with 7 bases lining up with TRBD1. The CDR3 spans 16 residues. Germline CDR1 reads LGHNA; CDR2 reads YSLEER. Losses at the gene ends were 4 bases for V and 6 bases for J; bases not matched to a gene: 12. The CDR3 is CASSPGRDSVTQPQHF. CDR3 sequence (DNA): TGCGCCAGCAGCCCAGGCCGGGACAGTGTGACTCAGCCCCAGCATTTT.

The CDR3 DNA is TGTGCCAGCAGCTTGGATTCCGTAACGGATCCTAACTATGGCTACACCTTC. Translation: CASSLDSVTDPNYGYTF. The chain is built from TRBV5-5 and TRBJ1-2; D is uncertain. The germline V and J ends were trimmed by 0 bases and 0 bases, with 15 bases remaining between them. Germline V lookup: CDR1 SGHKS, CDR2 YYEKEE (reference sequence). This CDR3 region has 17 residues.

Concerning this clonotype: This could be a read error, since a much larger clone is one nucleotide away. This rearrangement joins TRBV28 to TRBJ2-7, with a possible D match to TRBD2 (5 bases). The germline V gene encodes CDR1 MDHEN and CDR2 SYDVKM. The CDR3 length is 11 residues. Trimming took 10 bases from V and 5 from J, leaving 12 bases between them. This chain's CDR3 is CATSTADEQYF. The CDR3 DNA follows: TGTGCCACTTCAACAGCGGACGAGCAGTACTTC.

CDR3 DNA: TGTGCCAGCGCATCCGGGACCCACGGGGCCGAGCAGTACTTC. Translated: CASASGTHGAEQYF. This sequence joins TRBV27 and TRBJ2-7; the D call may be TRBD1 or TRBD2 (5 bases each). Germline V gene lookup returns CDR1 MNHEY and CDR2 SMNVEV (reference sequence). The CDR3 extends over 14 amino acids. Trimming removed 8 bases from V and 6 bases from J, with 20 bases in between.

The table lists this clonotype with many counts. V usage is TRBV12-3 or TRBV12-4 and J usage is TRBJ2-3, with 9 nucleotides matching TRBD1. This CDR3 has 16 residues. V gave up 4 bases and J gave up 0 bases; unmatched junction bases: 5. CDR3 residues: CASSWGTGHSTDTQYF. The CDR3 nucleotides are TGTGCCAGCAGTTGGGGGACAGGGCATAGCACAGATACGCAGTATTTT.

As concerns this clonotype: The conserved closing phenylalanine or tryptophan is absent in this CDR3, likely reflecting a read error. The chain recombines TRBV5-1 with TRBJ2-7, with 8 positions matching TRBD2. Germline assignment: CDR1 SGHRS and CDR2 YFSETQ. The CDR3 has 15 residues. J lost 5 bases, V lost 2 bases, and 9 bases had no gene match. The DNA for the CDR3 is TGCGCCAGCAGCTTCGGGGCGGGAGGATTAAACGAGCAGTACCTC. Amino acids: CASSFGAGGLNEQYL.

This clonotype was detected many times. The chain has TRBV5-1 and TRBJ2-2; tentative D call: TRBD2 (5 bases). This CDR3 has 17 residues. Germline V CDR1 and CDR2: SGHRS, YFSETQ. Trimming cost V 1 base and J 6 bases, with 19 bases left between them. The chain's CDR3 is CASSLFTRGMEPGELFF. DNA for the CDR3: TGCGCCAGCAGCTTGTTCACCCGAGGGATGGAGCCCGGGGAGCTGTTTTTT.

Notes on this clonotype: A much larger clone is a single base away; this may be a read error. The gene calls are TRBV12-3 or TRBV12-4 and TRBJ2-2; TRBD1 or TRBD2 may be the D gene (5 bases each). This CDR3 spans 16 amino acids. V lost 5 bases and J lost 6, with 19 bases in between. CDR3 sequence reads: CASSNLGPRGAGELFF. The CDR3 bases are TGTGCCAGCAGTAACTTGGGCCCGAGAGGGGCCGGGGAGCTGTTTTTT.

The table lists this clonotype with a few counts. The chain has TRBV6-1 and TRBJ2-7; 9 bases match TRBD1. The CDR3 is 17 amino acids. V lost 2 bases and J lost 0; bases outside the gene matches: 8. Germline CDR1 reads MNHNS; CDR2 reads SASEGT. Here the CDR3 DNA reads TGTGCCAGCAGTGAATTCTCCGGGACAGGGATCTCCTACGAGCAGTACTTC. Translating gives CASSEFSGTGISYEQYF.

This clonotype was recorded at least ten times. The chain is built from TRBV4-1 and TRBJ2-2; the D gene is possibly TRBD2 (5 bases). V gave up 3 bases and J gave up 9 bases, with 11 bases separating them. The CDR3 contains 13 residues. Germline V CDR1 and CDR2: MGHRA, YSYEKL. DNA for the CDR3: TGCGCCAGCAGCCATAGAGGGAGCAGGGAGCTGTTTTTT. Protein sequence: CASSHRGSRELFF.

This clonotype was seen many times. The CDR3 here is CSVVHVSQETQYF. The CDR3 DNA is TGCAGCGTCGTACACGTTTCCCAAGAGACCCAGTACTTC. This rearrangement joins TRBV29-1 to TRBJ2-5; D is ambiguous. The V end was cut by 6 bases, the J end by 1 base, with 12 bases between. The CDR3 loop spans 13 amino acids. CDR1 SQVTM and CDR2 ANQGSEA come from the germline V gene.